The present entry profiles one TCR beta chain with its context. Its antigen is unidentified. The data originate from a study of cytomegalovirus exposure and HLA in healthy donors. Findings and caveats of the study: Most of the TCR beta V segments (in an earlier analysis) were productive either about 90% or about 30% of the time. Presence/absence analyses treated sequencing depth as roughly uniform across donors. It was in a later analysis that TCR association rates were seen to vary by HLA locus, highest for DRB1 and lowest for HLA-C.

It was with 60 Vbeta and 13 Jbeta primers that the PCR ran. The repertoire was sequenced with immunoSEQ multiplex PCR; TCRdb's copy has only in-frame clones and lacks some. The sample consists of approximately 210,000 clones, under 85% of them appearing once. The source of this sequence is a woman in her forties or fifties in good health and CMV-seropositive. The sequencing input was PBMCs.

For the CDR3, the DNA is TGTGCCAGCAGTGAGAACAGCTATGGCTACACCTTC. This translates into CASSENSYGYTF. The rearrangement joins TRBV25-1 to TRBJ1-2; D not resolved. Per germline, CDR1 MGHDK and CDR2 SYGVNS. Trimming pared 3 bases from V and 4 bases from J, leaving 6 bases between. The CDR3 runs 12 residues.